The TCR beta chain described here comes from a study of blood T cell repertoires in COVID-19. Study summary: Material from acute and convalescent COVID-19 was sourced from the United States, Italy and Spain. PBMCs, B-cell-depleted T cells, or T cells were the source of the cDNA or gDNA that made up the material.

The V end was cut by 3 bases, the J end by 9 bases, with 18 bases between. The CDR3 contains 16 residues. Germline V gives CDR1 MNHEY, CDR2 SMNVEV (reference sequence). Authors' analysis steps: For nucleated cells, counts were estimated from reference gene primer amplification. Only in-frame clones appear in the TCRdb table, and some are missing; sequencing was by immunoSEQ multiplex PCR. Clone size and V and J calls were adopted from that table, with D and trimming inferred from the DNA. The sample shows 110,000 or so clones, 81% of them seen only once. The receptor comes from a man aged 45-65 years with acute or convalescent COVID-19. V gene TRBV27 combines with J gene TRBJ1-6; no clear D gene. Sequencing input: peripheral blood. CDR3 in amino acids: CASSFGWRAGSSPLHF. CDR3 nucleotide sequence: TGTGCCAGCAGTTTTGGATGGAGGGCGGGGAGTTCACCCCTCCACTTT.